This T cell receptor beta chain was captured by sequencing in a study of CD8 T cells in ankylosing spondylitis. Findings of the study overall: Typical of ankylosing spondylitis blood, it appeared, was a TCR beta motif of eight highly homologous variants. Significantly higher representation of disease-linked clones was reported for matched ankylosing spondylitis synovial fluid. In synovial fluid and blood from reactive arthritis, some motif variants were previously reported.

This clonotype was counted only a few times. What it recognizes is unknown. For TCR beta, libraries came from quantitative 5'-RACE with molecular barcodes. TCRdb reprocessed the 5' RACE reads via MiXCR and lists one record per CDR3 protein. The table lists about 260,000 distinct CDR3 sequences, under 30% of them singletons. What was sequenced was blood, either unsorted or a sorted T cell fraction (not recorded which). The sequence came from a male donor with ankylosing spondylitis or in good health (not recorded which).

CDR3 nucleotides: TGCAAGTCGGGGACGAACACTGAAGCTTTCTTT. This sequence encodes CKSGTNTEAFF. V is TRBV20-1 and J is TRBJ1-1, with a tentative D call TRBD1 (5 bases). The germline gives CDR1 DFQATT, CDR2 SNEGSKA (reference sequence). CDR3 length equals 11 residues.